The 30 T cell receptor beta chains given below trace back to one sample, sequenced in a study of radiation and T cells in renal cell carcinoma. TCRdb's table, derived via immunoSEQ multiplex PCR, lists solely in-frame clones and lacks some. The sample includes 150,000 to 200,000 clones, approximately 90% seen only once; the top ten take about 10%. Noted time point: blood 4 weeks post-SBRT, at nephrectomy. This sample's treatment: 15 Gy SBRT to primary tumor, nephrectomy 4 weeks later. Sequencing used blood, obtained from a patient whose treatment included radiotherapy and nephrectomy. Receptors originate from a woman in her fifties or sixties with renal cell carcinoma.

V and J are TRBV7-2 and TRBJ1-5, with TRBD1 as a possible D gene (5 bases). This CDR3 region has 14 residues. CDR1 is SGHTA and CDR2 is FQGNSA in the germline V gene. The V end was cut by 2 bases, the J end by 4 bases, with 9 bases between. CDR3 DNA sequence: TGTGCCAGCAGCTTATGGGGCAGTAATCAGCCCCAGCATTTT. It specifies CASSLWGSNQPQHF.

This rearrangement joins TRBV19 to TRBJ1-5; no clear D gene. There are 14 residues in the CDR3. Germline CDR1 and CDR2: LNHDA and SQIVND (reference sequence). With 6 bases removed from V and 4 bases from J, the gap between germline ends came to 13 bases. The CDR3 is CASRPRAGNQPQHF. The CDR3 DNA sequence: TGTGCCAGTAGACCCCGCGCGGGAAATCAGCCCCAGCATTTT.

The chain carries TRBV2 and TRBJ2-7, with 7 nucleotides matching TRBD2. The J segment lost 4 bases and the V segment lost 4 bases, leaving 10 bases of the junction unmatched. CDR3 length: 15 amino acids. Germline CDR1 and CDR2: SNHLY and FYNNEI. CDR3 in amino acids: CASSGVALAVYEQYF. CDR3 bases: TGTGCCAGCAGTGGAGTAGCTCTAGCGGTTTACGAGCAGTACTTC.

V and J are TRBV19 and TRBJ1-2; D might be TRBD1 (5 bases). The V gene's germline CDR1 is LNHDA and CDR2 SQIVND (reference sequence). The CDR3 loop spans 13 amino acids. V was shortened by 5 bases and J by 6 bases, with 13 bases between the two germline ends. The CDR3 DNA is TGTGCCAGTAGTTCCCGGGACCGCGATGGCTACACCTTC. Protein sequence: CASSSRDRDGYTF.

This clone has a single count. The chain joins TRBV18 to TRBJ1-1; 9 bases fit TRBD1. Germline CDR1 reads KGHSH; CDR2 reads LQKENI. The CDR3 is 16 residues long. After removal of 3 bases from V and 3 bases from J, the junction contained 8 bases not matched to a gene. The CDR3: CASSPGTGWYYTEAFF. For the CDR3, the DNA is TGTGCCAGCTCACCGGGGACAGGGTGGTATTACACTGAAGCTTTCTTT. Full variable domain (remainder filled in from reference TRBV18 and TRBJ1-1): NAGVMQNPRHLVRRRGQEARLRCSPMKGHSHVYWYRQLPEEGLKFMVYLQKENIIDESGMPKERFSAEFPKEGPSILRIQQVVRGDSAAYFCASSPGTGWYYTEAFFGQGTRLTVV.

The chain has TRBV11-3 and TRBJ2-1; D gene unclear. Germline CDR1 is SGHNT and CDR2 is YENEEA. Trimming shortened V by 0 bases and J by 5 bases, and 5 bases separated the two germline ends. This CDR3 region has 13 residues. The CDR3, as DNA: TGTGCCAGCAGCTTAGATGTAAACAATGAGCAGTTCTTC. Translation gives CASSLDVNNEQFF.

The CDR3 sequence: CASSGSYQYQETQYF. CDR3 bases: TGCGCCAGCAGCGGGTCCTATCAGTACCAAGAGACCCAGTACTTC. This chain joins TRBV5-1 and TRBJ2-5; D remains unclear. The germline V gene has CDR1 SGHRS and CDR2 YFSETQ. There are 15 residues in the CDR3. The V gene lost 4 bases and the J gene lost 0 bases, with 13 bases spanning the gap.

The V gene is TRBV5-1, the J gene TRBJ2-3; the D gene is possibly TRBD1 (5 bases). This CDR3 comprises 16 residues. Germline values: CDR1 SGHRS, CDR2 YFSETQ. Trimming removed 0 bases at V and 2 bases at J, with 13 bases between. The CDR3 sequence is CASSLALGVSTDTQYF. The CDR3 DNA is TGCGCCAGCAGCTTGGCCCTAGGGGTATCCACAGATACGCAGTATTTT.

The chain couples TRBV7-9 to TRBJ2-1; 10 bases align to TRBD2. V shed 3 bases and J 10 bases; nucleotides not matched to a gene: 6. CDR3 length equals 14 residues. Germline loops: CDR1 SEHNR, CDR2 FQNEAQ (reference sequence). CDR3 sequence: CASSFSGLADEQFF. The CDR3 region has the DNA TGTGCCAGCAGCTTTTCCGGACTAGCGGACGAGCAGTTCTTC.

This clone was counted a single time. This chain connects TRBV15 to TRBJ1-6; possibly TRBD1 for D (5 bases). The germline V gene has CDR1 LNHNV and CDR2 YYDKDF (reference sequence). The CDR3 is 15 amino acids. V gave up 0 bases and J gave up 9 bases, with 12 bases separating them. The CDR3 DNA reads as TGTGCCACCAGCAGAGACTTCAGGGTGGTTTCACCCCTCCACTTT. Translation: CATSRDFRVVSPLHF.

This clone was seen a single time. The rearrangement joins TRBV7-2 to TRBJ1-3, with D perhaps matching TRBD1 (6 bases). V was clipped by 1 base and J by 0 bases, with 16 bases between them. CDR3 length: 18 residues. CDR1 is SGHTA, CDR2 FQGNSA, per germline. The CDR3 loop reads CASSLEVGTRHSGNTIYF. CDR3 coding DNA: TGTGCCAGCAGCTTAGAAGTAGGGACACGTCACTCTGGAAACACCATATATTTT.

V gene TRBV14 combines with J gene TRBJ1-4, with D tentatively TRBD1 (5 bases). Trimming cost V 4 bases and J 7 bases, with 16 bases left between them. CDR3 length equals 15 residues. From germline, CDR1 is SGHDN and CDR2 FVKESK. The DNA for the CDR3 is TGTGCCAGCAGCCCTAGCTTAGGGGCAACTGAAAAACTGTTTTTT. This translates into CASSPSLGATEKLFF.

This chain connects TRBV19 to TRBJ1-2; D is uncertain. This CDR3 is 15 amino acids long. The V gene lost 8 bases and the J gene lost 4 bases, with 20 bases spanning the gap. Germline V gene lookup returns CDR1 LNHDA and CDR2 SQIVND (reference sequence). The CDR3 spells CASGTGRVSPYGYTF. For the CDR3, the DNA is TGTGCCAGTGGTACCGGACGCGTATCCCCCTATGGCTACACCTTC.

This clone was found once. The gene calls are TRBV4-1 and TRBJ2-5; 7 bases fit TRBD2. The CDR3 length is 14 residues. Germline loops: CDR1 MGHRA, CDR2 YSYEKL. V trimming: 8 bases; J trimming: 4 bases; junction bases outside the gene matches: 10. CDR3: CASGRLAGPETQYF. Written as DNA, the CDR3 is TGCGCCAGCGGGAGACTAGCCGGCCCAGAGACCCAGTACTTC.

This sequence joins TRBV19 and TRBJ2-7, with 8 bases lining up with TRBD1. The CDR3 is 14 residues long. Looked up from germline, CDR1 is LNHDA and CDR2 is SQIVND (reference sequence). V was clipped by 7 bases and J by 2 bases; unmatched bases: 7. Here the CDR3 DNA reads TGTGCCAGTACCGCTGGACAGGGAGCCTACGAGCAGTACTTC. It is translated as CASTAGQGAYEQYF.

The CDR3 DNA reads TGTGCCAGTAGTAGACAGGGCTACGAGCAGTACTTC. Its translation: CASSRQGYEQYF. The gene calls are TRBV19 and TRBJ2-7, with 7 bases lining up with TRBD1. Germline assignment: CDR1 LNHDA and CDR2 SQIVND (reference sequence). Unmatched junction bases numbered 0, after V lost 4 bases and J lost 3 bases. The CDR3 loop spans 12 amino acids.

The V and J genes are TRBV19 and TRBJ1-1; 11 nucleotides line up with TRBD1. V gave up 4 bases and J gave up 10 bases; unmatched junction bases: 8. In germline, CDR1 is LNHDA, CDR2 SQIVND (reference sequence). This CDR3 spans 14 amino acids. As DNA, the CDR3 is TGTGCCAGTAGTACCGGACAGGGGGCTTTCTCAGCTTTCTTT. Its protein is CASSTGQGAFSAFF. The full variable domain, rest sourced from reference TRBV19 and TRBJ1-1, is DGGITQSPKYLFRKEGQNVTLSCEQNLNHDAMYWYRQDPGQGLRLIYYSQIVNDFQKGDIAEGYSVSREKKESFPLTVTSAQKNPTAFYLCASSTGQGAFSAFFGQGTRLTVV.

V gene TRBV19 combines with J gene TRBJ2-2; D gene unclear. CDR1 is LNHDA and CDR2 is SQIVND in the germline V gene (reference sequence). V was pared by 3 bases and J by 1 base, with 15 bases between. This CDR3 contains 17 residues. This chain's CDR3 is CASSMYGRQENTGELFF. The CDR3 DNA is TGTGCCAGTAGTATGTACGGCAGGCAGGAGAACACCGGGGAGCTGTTTTTT.

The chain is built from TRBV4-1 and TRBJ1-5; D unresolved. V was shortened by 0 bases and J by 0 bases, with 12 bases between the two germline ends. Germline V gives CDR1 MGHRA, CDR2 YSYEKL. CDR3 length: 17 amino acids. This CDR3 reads CASSQEWQDYSNQPQHF. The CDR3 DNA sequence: TGCGCCAGCAGCCAAGAATGGCAAGATTATAGCAATCAGCCCCAGCATTTT.

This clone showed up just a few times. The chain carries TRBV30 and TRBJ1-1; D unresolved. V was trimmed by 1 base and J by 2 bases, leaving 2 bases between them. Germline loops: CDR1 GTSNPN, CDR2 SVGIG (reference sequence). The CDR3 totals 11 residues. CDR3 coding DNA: TGTGCCTGGAGTGATAACACTGAAGCTTTCTTT. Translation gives CAWSDNTEAFF. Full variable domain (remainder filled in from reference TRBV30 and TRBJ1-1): SQTIHQWPATLVQPVGSPLSLECTVEGTSNPNLYWYRQAAGRGLQLLFYSVGIGQISSEVPQNLSASRPQDRQFILSSKKLLLSDSGFYLCAWSDNTEAFFGQGTRLTVV.

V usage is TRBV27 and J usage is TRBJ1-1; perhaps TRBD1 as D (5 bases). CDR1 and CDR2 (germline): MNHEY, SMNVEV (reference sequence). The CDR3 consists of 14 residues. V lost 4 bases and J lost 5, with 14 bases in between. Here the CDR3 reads CASSYLGGGTEAFF. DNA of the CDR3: TGTGCCAGCAGTTATCTTGGGGGTGGGACTGAAGCTTTCTTT.

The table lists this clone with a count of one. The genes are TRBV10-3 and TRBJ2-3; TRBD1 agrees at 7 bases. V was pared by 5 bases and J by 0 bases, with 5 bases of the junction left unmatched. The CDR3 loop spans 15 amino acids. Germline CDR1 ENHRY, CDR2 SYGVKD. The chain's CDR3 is CAISTDRDSTDTQYF. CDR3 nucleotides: TGTGCCATCAGTACTGACAGGGATAGCACAGATACGCAGTATTTT.

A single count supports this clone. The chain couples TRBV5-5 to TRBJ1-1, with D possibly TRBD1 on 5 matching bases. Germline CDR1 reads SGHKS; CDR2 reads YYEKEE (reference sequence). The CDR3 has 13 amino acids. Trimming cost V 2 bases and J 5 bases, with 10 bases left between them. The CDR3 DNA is TGTGCCAGCAGCTTAGCTGAGGGGACTGAAGCTTTCTTT. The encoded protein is CASSLAEGTEAFF.

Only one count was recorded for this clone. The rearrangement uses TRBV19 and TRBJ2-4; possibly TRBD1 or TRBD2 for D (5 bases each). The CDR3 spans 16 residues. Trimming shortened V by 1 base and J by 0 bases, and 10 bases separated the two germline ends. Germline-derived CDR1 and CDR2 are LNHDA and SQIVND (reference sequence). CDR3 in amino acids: CASSIAAGTAKNIQYF. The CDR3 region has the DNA TGTGCCAGTAGTATAGCGGCAGGGACAGCCAAAAACATTCAGTACTTC.

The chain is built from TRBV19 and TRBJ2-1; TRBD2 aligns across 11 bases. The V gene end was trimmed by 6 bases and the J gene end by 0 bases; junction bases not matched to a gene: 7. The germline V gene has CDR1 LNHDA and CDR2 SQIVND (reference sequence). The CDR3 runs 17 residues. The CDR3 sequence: CASRSSGGASSYNEQFF. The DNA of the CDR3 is TGTGCCAGTAGGAGTAGCGGGGGGGCGAGCTCCTACAATGAGCAGTTCTTC.

This CDR3 is CASSHPGGTDTQYF. The CDR3 DNA reads as TGTGCCAGCAGCCACCCGGGGGGCACAGATACGCAGTATTTT. This rearrangement joins TRBV7-9 to TRBJ2-3; tentative D call: TRBD2 (6 bases). The V and J ends lost 5 bases and 1 base respectively, with 10 bases between them. The CDR3 runs 14 residues. Germline loops: CDR1 SEHNR, CDR2 FQNEAQ (reference sequence). Full variable domain (rest looked up from reference TRBV7-9 and TRBJ2-3): DTGVSQNPRHKITKRGQNVTFRCDPISEHNRLYWYRQTLGQGPEFLTYFQNEAQLEKSRLLSDRFSAERPKGSFSTLEIQRTEQGDSAMYLCASSHPGGTDTQYFGPGTRLTVL.

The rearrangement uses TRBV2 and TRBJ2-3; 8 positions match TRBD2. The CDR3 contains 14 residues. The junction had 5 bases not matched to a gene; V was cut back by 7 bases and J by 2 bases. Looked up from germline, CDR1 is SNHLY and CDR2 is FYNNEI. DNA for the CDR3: TGTGCCAGCAAAAGCGGGGGTCACACAGATACGCAGTATTTT. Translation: CASKSGGHTDTQYF.

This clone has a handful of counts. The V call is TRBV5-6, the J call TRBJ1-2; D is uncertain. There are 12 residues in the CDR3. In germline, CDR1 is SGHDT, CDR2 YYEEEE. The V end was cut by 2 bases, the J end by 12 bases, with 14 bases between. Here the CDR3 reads CASSLRIKPDTF. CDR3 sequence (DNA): TGTGCCAGCAGCTTAAGGATAAAACCGGACACCTTC.

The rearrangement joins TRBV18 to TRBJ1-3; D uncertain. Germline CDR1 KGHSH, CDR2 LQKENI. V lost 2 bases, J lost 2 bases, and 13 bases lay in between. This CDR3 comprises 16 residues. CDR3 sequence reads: CASSPSGITTGNTIYF. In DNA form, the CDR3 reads TGTGCCAGCTCACCATCGGGGATAACTACTGGAAACACCATATATTTT.

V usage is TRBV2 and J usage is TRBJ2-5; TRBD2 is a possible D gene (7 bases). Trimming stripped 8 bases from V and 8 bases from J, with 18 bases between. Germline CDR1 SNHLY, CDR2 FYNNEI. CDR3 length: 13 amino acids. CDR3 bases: TGTGCCAGCGGCCGGGCGGGGGCGCTTACCCAGTACTTC. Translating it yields CASGRAGALTQYF.